These 27 T cell receptor beta chains were all obtained from the same sample, sequenced in a study of siplizumab effects on memory and regulatory T cells. Clones were sequenced by immunoSEQ multiplex PCR, and TCRdb holds only the in-frame ones, with some missing. The sample shows about 120,000 clones, 85% to 95% of them seen only once. Material for sequencing was non-Treg CD4+ T cells sorted from blood. These receptors were obtained from a human donor in good health.

This clone was seen a few times. The chain uses TRBV4-1 and TRBJ2-2, with TRBD2 as a possible D gene (5 bases). The CDR3 extends over 17 amino acids. The V end lost 2 bases, the J end lost 5 bases, and 18 bases lay between the germline ends. The germline CDR1 and CDR2 sequences are MGHRA and YSYEKL. The CDR3 nucleotides read TGCGCCAGCAGCCAACGCGCCCCGGATGAGGGAACCGGGGAGCTGTTTTTT. Amino acid sequence: CASSQRAPDEGTGELFF.

The rearrangement uses TRBV4-1 and TRBJ2-6; possible D gene TRBD1, 6 bases. The germline V gene has CDR1 MGHRA and CDR2 YSYEKL. With 0 bases removed from V and 0 bases from J, the gap between germline ends came to 15 bases. CDR3 length equals 19 residues. The CDR3 DNA reads TGCGCCAGCAGCCAAGATCGTTTTTCAGGGGCCTCTGGGGCCAACGTCCTGACTTTC. Translation gives CASSQDRFSGASGANVLTF.

The chain has TRBV18 and TRBJ2-7; 8 bases map to TRBD1. V shed 1 base, J shed 3 bases, and the junction held 2 bases outside the gene matches. Looked up from germline, CDR1 is KGHSH and CDR2 is LQKENI. There are 14 residues in the CDR3. CDR3 sequence (DNA): TGTGCCAGCTCACCACAGGGGACAGGCTACGAGCAGTACTTC. Translation: CASSPQGTGYEQYF. Full variable domain (remainder filled in from reference TRBV18 and TRBJ2-7): NAGVMQNPRHLVRRRGQEARLRCSPMKGHSHVYWYRQLPEEGLKFMVYLQKENIIDESGMPKERFSAEFPKEGPSILRIQQVVRGDSAAYFCASSPQGTGYEQYFGPGTRLTVT.

This chain joins TRBV7-8 and TRBJ1-2; no firm D call. Germline CDR1 reads SGHVS; CDR2 reads FQNEAQ. V was pared by 5 bases and J by 4 bases, with 20 bases between. CDR3 length: 16 amino acids. CDR3 nucleotides: TGTGCCAGCAGCCCACAGCGATGGGGAAAAGGCTATGGCTACACCTTC. Translating gives CASSPQRWGKGYGYTF. Variable domain in full (rest from reference TRBV7-8 and TRBJ1-2): GAGVSQSPRYKVAKRGQDVALRCDPISGHVSLFWYQQALGQGPEFLTYFQNEAQLDKSGLPSDRFFAERPEGSVSTLKIQRTQQEDSAVYLCASSPQRWGKGYGYTFGSGTRLTVV.

The genes are TRBV7-3 and TRBJ2-1; TRBD2 matches 7 bases. Germline trimming cut 4 bases from V and 5 bases from J; bases unmatched to any gene: 5. CDR1 is SGHTA and CDR2 is FQGTGA in the germline V gene. CDR3 length: 14 amino acids. CDR3 protein: CASSYPTSNNEQFF. The CDR3 DNA follows: TGTGCCAGCAGCTACCCGACTAGCAACAATGAGCAGTTCTTC.

The V and J genes are TRBV18 and TRBJ1-1, with D perhaps TRBD1 (5 bases). Germline loops: CDR1 KGHSH, CDR2 LQKENI. Trimming shortened V by 4 bases and J by 1 base, and 13 bases separated the two germline ends. This CDR3 has 15 amino acids. CDR3 in amino acids: CASSRQQVGNTEAFF. The CDR3 region has the DNA TGTGCCAGCTCACGACAACAGGTTGGGAACACTGAAGCTTTCTTT.

The chain couples TRBV5-5 to TRBJ1-2; D unclear. Per the germline V gene, CDR1 is SGHKS and CDR2 is YYEKEE (reference sequence). This CDR3 spans 16 amino acids. Trimming left V 2 bases short and J 5 bases short, with 19 bases between. Here the CDR3 DNA reads TGTGCCAGCAGCTTTGATCTCATGGCAGCCTGGTATGGCTACACCTTC. The encoded protein is CASSFDLMAAWYGYTF.

The CDR3 DNA sequence: TGTGCCAGCAGCCCCGTCGGGACCAAATACTACAATGAGCAGTTCTTC. This translates into CASSPVGTKYYNEQFF. The chain uses TRBV11-2 and TRBJ2-1; D possibly uses TRBD1 or TRBD2 (5 bases each). The CDR3 is 16 residues long. V lost 5 bases and J 3 bases, leaving 17 bases between the germline ends. Germline CDR1 is SGHAT and CDR2 is FQNNGV.

This clone has more than one count but fewer than ten. The gene calls are TRBV28 and TRBJ2-5; D is perhaps TRBD2 (5 bases). The CDR3 is 14 residues long. Per the germline V gene, CDR1 is MDHEN and CDR2 is SYDVKM. Trimming removed 2 bases at V and 4 bases at J, with 11 bases between. In DNA, the CDR3 is TGTGCCAGCAGTTTAACGGACGGGATAGAGACCCAGTACTTC. Protein product: CASSLTDGIETQYF.

This chain joins TRBV28 and TRBJ1-1; 7 nucleotides match TRBD1. CDR1 MDHEN and CDR2 SYDVKM come from the germline V gene. The length of the CDR3 is 14 residues. Trimming took 6 bases from V and 2 from J; bases not matched to a gene: 6. The CDR3 loop is CASRPTGVNTEAFF. The CDR3 nucleotides are TGTGCCAGCAGGCCCACAGGGGTTAACACTGAAGCTTTCTTT.

V and J are TRBV7-6 and TRBJ2-5; 13 bases are a match to TRBD2. The CDR3 is 15 residues long. The trim removed 5 bases at V and 5 bases at J, leaving 5 bases unmatched. The germline V gene encodes CDR1 SGHVS and CDR2 FNYEAQ. This CDR3 is CASSLKTSGGETQYF. The CDR3 DNA reads TGTGCCAGCAGCCTAAAGACTAGCGGGGGGGAGACCCAGTACTTC.

The chain employs TRBV7-9 and TRBJ2-7; D may correspond to TRBD1 or TRBD2 (5 bases each). Germline CDR1 is SEHNR and CDR2 is FQNEAQ (reference sequence). The CDR3 has 13 residues. Trimming pared 5 bases from V and 2 bases from J, leaving 10 bases between. DNA for the CDR3: TGTGCCAGCAGCCCGGGGCCCACCTACGAGCAGTACTTC. Translation gives CASSPGPTYEQYF.

The rearrangement links TRBV6-1 to TRBJ1-2, with a possible D match to TRBD1 (5 bases). The CDR3 consists of 14 residues. Germline V CDR1 and CDR2: MNHNS, SASEGT. V dropped 5 bases and J dropped 6 bases, with 16 bases sitting between them. In nucleotides, the CDR3 is TGTGCCAGCAGTCTGTCCCACTCAGGGAATGGCTACACCTTC. Translated: CASSLSHSGNGYTF.

V usage is TRBV6-4 and J usage is TRBJ2-1, with 8 positions matching TRBD2. V trimming: 4 bases; J trimming: 7 bases; junction bases outside the gene matches: 3. The CDR3 runs to 13 residues. Germline V gives CDR1 MRHNA, CDR2 SNTAGT. The CDR3 DNA reads TGTGCCAGCAGTGCCGGACTAGCTAATGAGCAGTTCTTC. The encoded protein is CASSAGLANEQFF.

The V call is TRBV19, the J call TRBJ1-2; no firm D call. CDR3 length: 17 residues. V dropped 1 base and J dropped 4 bases, with 19 bases sitting between them. In germline, CDR1 is LNHDA, CDR2 SQIVND (reference sequence). CDR3: CASSIAPMEPFAYGYTF. DNA of the CDR3: TGTGCCAGTAGTATAGCCCCTATGGAGCCCTTTGCCTATGGCTACACCTTC.

The chain uses TRBV15 and TRBJ2-7, with 7 positions matching TRBD2. V trimming: 9 bases; J trimming: 2 bases; junction bases outside the gene matches: 7. The CDR3 consists of 13 residues. The V gene's germline CDR1 is LNHNV and CDR2 YYDKDF (reference sequence). For the CDR3, the DNA is TGTGCCACGCGCAAAGGACTAGCCTACGAGCAGTACTTC. Protein product: CATRKGLAYEQYF.

This rearrangement joins TRBV7-2 to TRBJ2-3; TRBD1 agrees at 7 bases. Germline CDR1 reads SGHTA; CDR2 reads FQGNSA. With V trimmed by 3 bases and J by 2 bases, 2 bases remained unmatched. The CDR3 covers 14 residues. The CDR3 DNA follows: TGTGCCAGCAGCTTGGGACAGTCCACAGATACGCAGTATTTT. It translates to CASSLGQSTDTQYF.

The chain joins TRBV10-3 to TRBJ1-5, with 9 bases matching TRBD1. Germline V CDR1 and CDR2: ENHRY, SYGVKD. Trimming removed 10 bases from V and 4 bases from J; junction bases left unmatched: 5. This CDR3 is built from 13 residues. This CDR3 reads CATWTGVNQPQHF. As DNA, the CDR3 is TGTGCCACCTGGACAGGGGTGAATCAGCCCCAGCATTTT.

The chain joins TRBV5-5 to TRBJ1-3; no reliable D call. Germline V gene data show CDR1 as SGHKS and CDR2 as YYEKEE (reference sequence). V lost 5 bases to trimming and J lost 0 bases, with 9 bases between them. This CDR3 is 14 amino acids long. The CDR3 coding sequence is TGTGCCAGCAGACCTCAGAACTCTGGAAACACCATATATTTT. Encoded protein: CASRPQNSGNTIYF.

This chain uses TRBV4-1 with TRBJ2-7; TRBD1 aligns across 9 bases. Germline V gene lookup returns CDR1 MGHRA and CDR2 YSYEKL. The CDR3 extends over 15 amino acids. V shed 3 bases and J 4 bases; nucleotides not matched to a gene: 7. This CDR3 reads CASSHPGQGRYEQYF. Written as DNA, the CDR3 is TGCGCCAGCAGCCACCCGGGACAGGGAAGGTACGAGCAGTACTTC.

The chain is built from TRBV18 and TRBJ2-7; D gene unclear. There are 13 residues in the CDR3. Germline CDR1 and CDR2: KGHSH and LQKENI. Trimming pared 5 bases from V and 2 bases from J, leaving 10 bases between. CDR3 loop: CASSIGITYEQYF. In DNA, the CDR3 is TGTGCCAGCTCAATAGGTATAACCTACGAGCAGTACTTC.

The chain uses TRBV19 and TRBJ2-1; 13 bases match TRBD2. Germline values: CDR1 LNHDA, CDR2 SQIVND (reference sequence). This CDR3 spans 20 amino acids. The junction had 13 bases not matched to a gene; V was cut back by 5 bases and J by 0 bases. The CDR3 coding sequence is TGTGCCAGTAGTCGGCTCGTACTAGCGGGGGGGACCTCCTCCTACAATGAGCAGTTCTTC. Translating gives CASSRLVLAGGTSSYNEQFF.

This chain joins TRBV7-2 and TRBJ1-1; 8 nucleotides match TRBD1. There are 14 residues in the CDR3. Germline values: CDR1 SGHTA, CDR2 FQGNSA. The V gene end was trimmed by 0 bases and the J gene end by 9 bases; junction bases not matched to a gene: 6. CDR3 residues: CASSLALTGGKAFF. The CDR3 DNA follows: TGTGCCAGCAGCTTAGCGCTAACAGGGGGAAAAGCTTTCTTT.

This clone was seen once. The chain joins TRBV9 to TRBJ2-1, with a possible D match to TRBD2 (6 bases). Germline CDR1 and CDR2: SGDLS and YYNGEE. With 5 bases removed from V and 7 bases from J, the gap between germline ends came to 25 bases. The CDR3 sequence is 17 residues long. The CDR3 DNA is TGTGCCAGCAGGCCCCCCGGGACTTCCAAGGCCAAAAATGAGCAGTTCTTC. Translating it yields CASRPPGTSKAKNEQFF.

V gene TRBV7-9 combines with J gene TRBJ2-5; D remains unclear. CDR3 length equals 12 residues. The V end was cut by 0 bases, the J end by 5 bases, with 4 bases between. Germline CDR1 is SEHNR and CDR2 is FQNEAQ (reference sequence). CDR3 sequence (DNA): TGTGCCAGCAGCTTAGCGCGCGAGACCCAGTACTTC. It is translated as CASSLARETQYF. The variable domain in full, with the rest retrieved from reference TRBV7-9 and TRBJ2-5, is DTGVSQNPRHKITKRGQNVTFRCDPISEHNRLYWYRQTLGQGPEFLTYFQNEAQLEKSRLLSDRFSAERPKGSFSTLEIQRTEQGDSAMYLCASSLARETQYFGPGTRLLVL.

V and J are TRBV5-1 and TRBJ2-1; 12 nucleotides agree with TRBD2. Germline-derived CDR1 and CDR2 are SGHRS and YFSETQ. This CDR3 region has 16 residues. The V gene end was trimmed by 1 base and the J gene end by 10 bases; junction bases not matched to a gene: 9. CDR3: CASSLRSSGGASEQFF. CDR3 coding DNA: TGCGCCAGCAGCTTGAGATCTAGCGGGGGGGCCTCGGAGCAGTTCTTC. The whole variable domain, filled in from reference TRBV5-1 and TRBJ2-1, reads KAGVTQTPRYLIKTRGQQVTLSCSPISGHRSVSWYQQTPGQGLQFLFEYFSETQRNKGNFPGRFSGRQFSNSRSEMNVSTLELGDSALYLCASSLRSSGGASEQFFGPGTRLTVL.

This chain links TRBV6-5 with TRBJ1-1; TRBD1 matches at 10 bases. There are 14 residues in the CDR3. With V trimmed by 6 bases and J by 7 bases, 8 bases remained unmatched. The germline CDR1 and CDR2 sequences are MNHEY and SVGAGI. In DNA form, the CDR3 reads TGTGCCAGCAGGGACAGGGGGGGCTTAGGTGAAGCTTTCTTT. This gives the protein CASRDRGGLGEAFF.